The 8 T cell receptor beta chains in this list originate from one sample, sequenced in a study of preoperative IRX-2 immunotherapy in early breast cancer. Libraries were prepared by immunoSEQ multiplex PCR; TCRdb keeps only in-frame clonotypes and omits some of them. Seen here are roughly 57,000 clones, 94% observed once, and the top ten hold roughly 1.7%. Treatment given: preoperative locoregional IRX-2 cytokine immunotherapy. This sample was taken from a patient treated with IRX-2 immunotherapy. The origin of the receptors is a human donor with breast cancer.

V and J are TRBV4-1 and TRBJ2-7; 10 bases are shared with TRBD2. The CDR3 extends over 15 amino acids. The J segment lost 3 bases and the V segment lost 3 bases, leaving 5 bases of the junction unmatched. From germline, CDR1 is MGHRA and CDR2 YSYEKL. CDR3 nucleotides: TGCGCCAGCAGCCAGCTACTAGCGGGAAACTACGAGCAGTACTTC. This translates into CASSQLLAGNYEQYF.

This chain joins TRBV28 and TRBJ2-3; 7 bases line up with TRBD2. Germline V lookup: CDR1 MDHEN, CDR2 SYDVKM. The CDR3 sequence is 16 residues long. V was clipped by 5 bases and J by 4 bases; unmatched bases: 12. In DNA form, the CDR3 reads TGTGCCAGCAGTCCCACGGGGGGTGGCGCGGCAGATACGCAGTATTTT. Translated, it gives CASSPTGGGAADTQYF.

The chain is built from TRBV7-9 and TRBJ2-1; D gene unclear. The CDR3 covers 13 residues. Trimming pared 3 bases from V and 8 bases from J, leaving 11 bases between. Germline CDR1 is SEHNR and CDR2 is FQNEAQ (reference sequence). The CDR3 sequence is CASSFLTFDEQFF. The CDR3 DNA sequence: TGTGCCAGCAGCTTTCTTACATTCGATGAGCAGTTCTTC.

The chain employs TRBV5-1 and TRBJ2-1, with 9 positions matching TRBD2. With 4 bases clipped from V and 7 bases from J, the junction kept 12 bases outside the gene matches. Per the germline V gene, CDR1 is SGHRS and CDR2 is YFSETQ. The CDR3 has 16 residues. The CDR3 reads CASSLRIAGVGNEQFF. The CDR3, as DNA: TGCGCCAGCAGCCTCCGGATAGCGGGAGTCGGGAATGAGCAGTTCTTC.

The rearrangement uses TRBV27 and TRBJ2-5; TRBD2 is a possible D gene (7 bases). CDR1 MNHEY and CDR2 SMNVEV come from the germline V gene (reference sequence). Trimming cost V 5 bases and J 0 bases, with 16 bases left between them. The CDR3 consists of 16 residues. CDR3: CASSASGGEYQETQYF. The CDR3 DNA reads TGTGCCAGCAGTGCATCGGGGGGCGAGTACCAAGAGACCCAGTACTTC.

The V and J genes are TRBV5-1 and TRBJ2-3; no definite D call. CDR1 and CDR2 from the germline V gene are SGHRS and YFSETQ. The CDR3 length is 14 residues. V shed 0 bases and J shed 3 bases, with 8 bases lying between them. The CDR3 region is CASSLDSWTDTQYF. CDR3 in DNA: TGCGCCAGCAGCTTGGACAGTTGGACAGATACGCAGTATTTT.

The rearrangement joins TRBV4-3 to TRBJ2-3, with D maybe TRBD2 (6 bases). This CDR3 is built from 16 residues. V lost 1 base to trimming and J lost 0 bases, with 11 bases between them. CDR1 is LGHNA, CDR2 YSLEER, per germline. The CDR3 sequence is CASSQVWRASTDTQYF. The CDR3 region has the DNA TGCGCCAGCAGCCAAGTTTGGAGGGCTAGCACAGATACGCAGTATTTT.

CDR3 bases: TGTGCCTGGAGTGTTAGGGGCCAGCCCCAGCATTTT. As protein: CAWSVRGQPQHF. The chain has TRBV30 and TRBJ1-5; D possibly corresponds to TRBD1 (5 bases). Trimming removed 0 bases at V and 7 bases at J, with 7 bases between. Germline V gives CDR1 GTSNPN, CDR2 SVGIG (reference sequence). The CDR3 runs 12 residues.